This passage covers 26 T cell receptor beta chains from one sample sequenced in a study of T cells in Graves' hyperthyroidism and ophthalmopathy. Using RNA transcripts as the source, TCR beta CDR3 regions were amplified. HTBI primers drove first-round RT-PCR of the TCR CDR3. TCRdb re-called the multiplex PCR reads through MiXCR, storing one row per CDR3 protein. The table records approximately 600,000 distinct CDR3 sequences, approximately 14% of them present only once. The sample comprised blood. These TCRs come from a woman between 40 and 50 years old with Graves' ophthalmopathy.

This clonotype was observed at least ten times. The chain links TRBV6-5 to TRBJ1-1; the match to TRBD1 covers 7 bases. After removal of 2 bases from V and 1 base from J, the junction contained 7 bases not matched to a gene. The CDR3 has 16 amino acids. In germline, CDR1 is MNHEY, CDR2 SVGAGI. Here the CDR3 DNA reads TGTGCCAGCAGTTACGGCAGGGACAGCAAGAACACTGAAGCTTTCTTT. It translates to CASSYGRDSKNTEAFF.

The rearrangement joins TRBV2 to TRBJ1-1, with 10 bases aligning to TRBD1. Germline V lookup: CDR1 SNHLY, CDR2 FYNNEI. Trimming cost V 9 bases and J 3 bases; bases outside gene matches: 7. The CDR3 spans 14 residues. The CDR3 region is CASPYGTGDTEAFF. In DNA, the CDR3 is TGTGCCAGTCCTTATGGGACAGGGGACACTGAAGCTTTCTTT.

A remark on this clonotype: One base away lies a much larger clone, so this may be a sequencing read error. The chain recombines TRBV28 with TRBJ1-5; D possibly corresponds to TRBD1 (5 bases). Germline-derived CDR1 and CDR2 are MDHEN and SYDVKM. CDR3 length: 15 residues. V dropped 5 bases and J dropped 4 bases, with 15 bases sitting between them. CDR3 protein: CASSPEGARNQPQHF. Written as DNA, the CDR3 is TGTGCCAGCAGTCCCGAAGGGGCCCGGAATCAGCCCCAGCATTTT.

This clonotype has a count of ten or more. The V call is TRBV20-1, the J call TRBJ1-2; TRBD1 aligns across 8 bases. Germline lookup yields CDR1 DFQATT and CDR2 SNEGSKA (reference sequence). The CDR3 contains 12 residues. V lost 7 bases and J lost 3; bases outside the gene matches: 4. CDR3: CSVTDRDYGYTF. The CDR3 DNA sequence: TGCAGTGTTACGGACAGGGACTATGGCTACACCTTC.

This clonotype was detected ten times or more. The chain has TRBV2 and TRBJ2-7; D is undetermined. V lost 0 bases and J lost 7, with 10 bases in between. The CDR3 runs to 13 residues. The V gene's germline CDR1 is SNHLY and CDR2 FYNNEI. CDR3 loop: CASSEADLVEQYF. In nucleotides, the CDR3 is TGTGCCAGCAGTGAAGCGGACCTGGTGGAGCAGTACTTC. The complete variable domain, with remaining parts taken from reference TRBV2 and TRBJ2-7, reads EPEVTQTPSHQVTQMGQEVILRCVPISNHLYFYWYRQILGQKVEFLVSFYNNEISEKSEIFDDQFSVERPDGSNFTLKIRSTKLEDSAMYFCASSEADLVEQYFGPGTRLTVT.

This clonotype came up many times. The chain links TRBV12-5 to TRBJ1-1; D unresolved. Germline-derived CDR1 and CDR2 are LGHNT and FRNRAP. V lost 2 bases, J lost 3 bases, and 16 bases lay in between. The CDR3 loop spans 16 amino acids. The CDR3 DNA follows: TGTGCTAGTGGTTTGATCCGTGGGGTGACGGACACTGAAGCTTTCTTT. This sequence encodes CASGLIRGVTDTEAFF.

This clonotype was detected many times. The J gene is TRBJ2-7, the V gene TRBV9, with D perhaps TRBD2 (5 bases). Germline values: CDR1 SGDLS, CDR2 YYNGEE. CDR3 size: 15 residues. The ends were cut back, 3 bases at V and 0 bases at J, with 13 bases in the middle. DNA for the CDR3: TGTGCCAGCAGCGCCGCCCCCGGGAACTCCTACGAGCAGTACTTC. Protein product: CASSAAPGNSYEQYF.

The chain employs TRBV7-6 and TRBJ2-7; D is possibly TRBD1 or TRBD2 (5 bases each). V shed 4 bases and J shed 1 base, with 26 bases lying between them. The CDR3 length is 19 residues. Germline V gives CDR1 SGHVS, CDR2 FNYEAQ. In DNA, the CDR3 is TGTGCCAGCAGCTCGGGACCCTCAAAAGGCACTAGTGGGTCCTACGAGCAGTACTTC. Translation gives CASSSGPSKGTSGSYEQYF. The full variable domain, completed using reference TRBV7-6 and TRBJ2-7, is GAGVSQSPRYKVTKRGQDVALRCDPISGHVSLYWYRQALGQGPEFLTYFNYEAQQDKSGLPNDRFSAERPEGSISTLTIQRTEQRDSAMYRCASSSGPSKGTSGSYEQYFGPGTRLTVT.

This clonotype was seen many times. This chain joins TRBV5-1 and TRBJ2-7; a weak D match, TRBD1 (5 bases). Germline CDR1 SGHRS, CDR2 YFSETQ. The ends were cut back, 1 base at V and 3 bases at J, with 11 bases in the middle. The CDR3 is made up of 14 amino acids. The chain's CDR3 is CASSLQQGIYEQYF. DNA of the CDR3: TGCGCCAGCAGCTTGCAGCAGGGCATCTACGAGCAGTACTTC.

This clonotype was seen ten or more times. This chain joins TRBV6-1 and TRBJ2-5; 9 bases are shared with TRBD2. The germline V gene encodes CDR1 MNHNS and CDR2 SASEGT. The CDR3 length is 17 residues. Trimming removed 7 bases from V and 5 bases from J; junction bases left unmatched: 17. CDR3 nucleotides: TGTGCCAGCACCCCCCTCGCGGTAGTAGCGGGAGATGAGACCCAGTACTTC. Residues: CASTPLAVVAGDETQYF.

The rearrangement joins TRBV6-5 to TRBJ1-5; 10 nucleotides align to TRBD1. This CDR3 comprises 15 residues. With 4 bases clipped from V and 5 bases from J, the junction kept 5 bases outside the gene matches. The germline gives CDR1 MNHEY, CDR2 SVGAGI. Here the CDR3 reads CASSSTGTGDQPQHF. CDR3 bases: TGTGCCAGCAGTTCTACCGGGACAGGGGATCAGCCCCAGCATTTT.

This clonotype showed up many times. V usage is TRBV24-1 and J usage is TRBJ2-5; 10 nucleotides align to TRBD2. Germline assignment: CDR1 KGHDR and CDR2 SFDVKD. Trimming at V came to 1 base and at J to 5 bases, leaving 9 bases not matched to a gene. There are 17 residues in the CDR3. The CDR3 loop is CATSDFGASGSFETQYF. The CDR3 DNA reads TGTGCCACCAGTGATTTTGGGGCTAGCGGGAGCTTTGAGACCCAGTACTTC.

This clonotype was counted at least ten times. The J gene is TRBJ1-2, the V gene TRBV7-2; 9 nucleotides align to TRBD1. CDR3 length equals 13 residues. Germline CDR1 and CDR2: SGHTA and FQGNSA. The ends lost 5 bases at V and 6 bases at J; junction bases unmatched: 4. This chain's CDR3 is CASSVGTGNGYTF. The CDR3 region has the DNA TGTGCCAGCAGCGTCGGGACAGGGAATGGCTACACCTTC.

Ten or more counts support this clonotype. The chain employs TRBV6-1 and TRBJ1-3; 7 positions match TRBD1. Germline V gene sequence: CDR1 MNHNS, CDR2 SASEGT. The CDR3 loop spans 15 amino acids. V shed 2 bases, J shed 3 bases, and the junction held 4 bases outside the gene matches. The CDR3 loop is CASSELTGRGNTIYF. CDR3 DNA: TGTGCCAGCAGTGAACTGACAGGGCGTGGAAACACCATATATTTT.

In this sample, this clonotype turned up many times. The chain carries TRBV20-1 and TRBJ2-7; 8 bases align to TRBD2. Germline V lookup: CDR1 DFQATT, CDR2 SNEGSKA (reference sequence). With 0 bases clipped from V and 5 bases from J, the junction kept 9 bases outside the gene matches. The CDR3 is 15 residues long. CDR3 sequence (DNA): TGCAGTGCTAGAGACGACGGGAGGGACTTGAACGAGCAGTACTTC. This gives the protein CSARDDGRDLNEQYF.

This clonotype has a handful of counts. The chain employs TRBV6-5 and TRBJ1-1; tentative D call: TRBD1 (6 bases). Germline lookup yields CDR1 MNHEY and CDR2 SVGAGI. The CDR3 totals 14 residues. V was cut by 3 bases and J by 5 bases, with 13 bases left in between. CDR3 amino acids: CASSYQGGGTEAFF. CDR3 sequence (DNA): TGTGCCAGCAGTTATCAGGGAGGGGGGACTGAAGCTTTCTTT.

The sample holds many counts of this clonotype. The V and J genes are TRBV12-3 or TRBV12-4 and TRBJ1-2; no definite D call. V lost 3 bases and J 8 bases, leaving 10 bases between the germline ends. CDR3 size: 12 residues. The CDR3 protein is CASSFHGGGYTF. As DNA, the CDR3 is TGTGCCAGCAGTTTTCATGGTGGAGGCTACACCTTC.

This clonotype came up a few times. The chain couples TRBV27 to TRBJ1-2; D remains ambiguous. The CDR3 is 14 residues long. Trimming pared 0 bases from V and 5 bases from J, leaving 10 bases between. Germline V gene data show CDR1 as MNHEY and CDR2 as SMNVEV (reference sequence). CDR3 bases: TGTGCCAGCAGTTTATCGAATTCCGGGTATGGCTACACCTTC. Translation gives CASSLSNSGYGYTF.

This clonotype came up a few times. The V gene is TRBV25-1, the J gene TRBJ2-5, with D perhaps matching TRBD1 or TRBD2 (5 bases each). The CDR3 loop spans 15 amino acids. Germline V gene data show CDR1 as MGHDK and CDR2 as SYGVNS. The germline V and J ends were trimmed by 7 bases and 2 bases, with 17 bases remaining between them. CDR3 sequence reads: CASTPGTGSQETQYF. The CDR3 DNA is TGTGCCAGCACACCCGGGACGGGCAGTCAAGAGACCCAGTACTTC.

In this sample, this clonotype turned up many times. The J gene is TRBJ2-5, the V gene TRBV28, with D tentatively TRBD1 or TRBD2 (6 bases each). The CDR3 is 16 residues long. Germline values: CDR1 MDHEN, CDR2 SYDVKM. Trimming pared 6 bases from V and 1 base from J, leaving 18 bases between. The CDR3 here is CASRGGGGGLQETQYF. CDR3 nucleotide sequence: TGTGCCAGCAGAGGGGGTGGAGGGGGGCTCCAAGAGACCCAGTACTTC.

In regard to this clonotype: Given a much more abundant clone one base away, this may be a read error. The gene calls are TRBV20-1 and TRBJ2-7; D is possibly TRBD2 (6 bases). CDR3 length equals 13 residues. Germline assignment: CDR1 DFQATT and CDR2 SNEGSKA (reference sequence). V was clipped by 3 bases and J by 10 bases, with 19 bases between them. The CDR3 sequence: CSASSGSWENQYF. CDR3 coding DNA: TGCAGTGCTAGCTCCGGGAGCTGGGAGAACCAGTACTTC.

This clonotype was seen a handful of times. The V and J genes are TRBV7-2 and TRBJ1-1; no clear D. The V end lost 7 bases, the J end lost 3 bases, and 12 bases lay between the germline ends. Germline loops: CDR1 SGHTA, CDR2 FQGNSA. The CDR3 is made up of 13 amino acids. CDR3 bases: TGTGCCAGCACCCCGGGGTTCGACACTGAAGCTTTCTTT. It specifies CASTPGFDTEAFF.

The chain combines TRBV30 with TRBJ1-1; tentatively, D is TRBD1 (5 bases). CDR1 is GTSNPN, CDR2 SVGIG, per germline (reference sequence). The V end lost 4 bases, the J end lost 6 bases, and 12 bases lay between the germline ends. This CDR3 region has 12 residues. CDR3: CAWTGSGSEAFF. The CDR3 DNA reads TGTGCCTGGACAGGGTCGGGGTCTGAAGCTTTCTTT. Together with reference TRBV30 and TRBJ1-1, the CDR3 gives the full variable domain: SQTIHQWPATLVQPVGSPLSLECTVEGTSNPNLYWYRQAAGRGLQLLFYSVGIGQISSEVPQNLSASRPQDRQFILSSKKLLLSDSGFYLCAWTGSGSEAFFGQGTRLTVV.

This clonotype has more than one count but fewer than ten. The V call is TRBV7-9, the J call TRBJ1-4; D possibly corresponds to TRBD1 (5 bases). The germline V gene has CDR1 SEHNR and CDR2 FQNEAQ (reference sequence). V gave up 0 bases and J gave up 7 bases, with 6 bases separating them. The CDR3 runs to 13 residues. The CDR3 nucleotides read TGTGCCAGCAGCTTAGCCGGGGGTGAAAAACTGTTTTTT. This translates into CASSLAGGEKLFF.

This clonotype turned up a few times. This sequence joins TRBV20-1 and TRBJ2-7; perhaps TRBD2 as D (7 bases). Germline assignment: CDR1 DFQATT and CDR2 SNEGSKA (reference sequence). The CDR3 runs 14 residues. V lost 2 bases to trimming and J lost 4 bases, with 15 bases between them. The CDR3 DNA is TGCAGTGCTAGAAGGGTGGGAGGGGGGTACGAGCAGTACTTC. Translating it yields CSARRVGGGYEQYF.

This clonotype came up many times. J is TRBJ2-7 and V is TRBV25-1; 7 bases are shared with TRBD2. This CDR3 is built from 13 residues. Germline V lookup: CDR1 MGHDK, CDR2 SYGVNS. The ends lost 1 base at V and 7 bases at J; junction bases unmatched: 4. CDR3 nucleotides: TGTGCCAGCAGTGAATGGGGGGGGGGAGAGCAGTACTTC. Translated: CASSEWGGGEQYF.